The 26 T cell receptor beta chains in this list originate from one sample, sequenced in a study of Ad26.COV2.S vaccination and SARS-CoV-2 variants (dated by TCRdb to 2020 to 2023). To prepare the library, the immunoSEQ multiplex PCR assay was applied. The clones in this table, taken by TCRdb from immuneACCESS, are in-frame only. Not every clone is retained; where verified, under half of the shortfall comes from an unresolved V gene, and the cause of the rest is unknown. This sample is represented by fewer than 400,000 clones; 90% of them were singletons. The ten largest clones represent 5.5% of the sample. The meaning of the sample's treatment or condition label: around 19 received Ad26.COV2.S at low or high dose, single or two shots; 5 received placebo; per-sample allocation not given. Repertoires of vaccine and placebo recipients were sequenced from samples collected on day 63 after the first injection.

The sample consisted of peripheral blood, taken in a trial of Ad26.COV2.S vaccine versus placebo. These receptor sequences come from a person aged 18-60 years who received the Ad26.COV2.S COVID-19 vaccine or a placebo.

The sample holds one count of this clone. The chain carries TRBV7-9 and TRBJ1-1; D uncertain. V was shortened by 5 bases and J by 8 bases, with 15 bases between the two germline ends. Germline V lookup: CDR1 SEHNR, CDR2 FQNEAQ (reference sequence). The CDR3 totals 13 residues. The CDR3 sequence: CASSAPLEGEAFF. The CDR3 region has the DNA TGTGCCAGCAGCGCCCCGTTGGAGGGCGAAGCTTTCTTT.

The chain recombines TRBV4-2 with TRBJ1-1, with no clear D. The CDR3 has 17 residues. The germline V gene has CDR1 LGHNA and CDR2 YNFKEQ. The V gene lost 0 bases and the J gene lost 4 bases, with 18 bases spanning the gap. The CDR3 DNA follows: TGTGCCAGCAGCCAAGACGCCTTAACTGAGAGGGCCACTGAAGCTTTCTTT. Translated: CASSQDALTERATEAFF.

The chain links TRBV7-2 to TRBJ2-7; D unclear. The germline V gene encodes CDR1 SGHTA and CDR2 FQGNSA. V gave up 1 base and J gave up 0 bases, with 13 bases separating them. The CDR3 runs to 16 residues. This CDR3 reads CASSLDRANPSYEQYF. CDR3 nucleotides: TGTGCCAGCAGCTTAGACAGAGCGAACCCCTCCTACGAGCAGTACTTC.

The chain has TRBV12-3 or TRBV12-4 and TRBJ1-2; TRBD1 might be the D (6 bases). V was trimmed by 2 bases and J by 7 bases, leaving 11 bases between them. CDR3 length: 13 residues. In DNA form, the CDR3 reads TGTGCCAGCAGTTTAATCGGGGGCGCTGGCTACACCTTC. Residues: CASSLIGGAGYTF.

This clone was seen once. V and J are TRBV19 and TRBJ1-4, with 10 bases lining up with TRBD1. With 7 bases clipped from V and 6 bases from J, the junction kept 8 bases outside the gene matches. Germline values: CDR1 LNHDA, CDR2 SQIVND (reference sequence). The CDR3 extends over 15 amino acids. CDR3 DNA sequence: TGTGCCAGTACTCCTTGGGGGACAGGGGATGAAAAACTGTTTTTT. Its protein is CASTPWGTGDEKLFF.

This clone was seen a few times. The chain uses TRBV12-5 and TRBJ1-5; D is unclear. V was pared by 9 bases and J by 0 bases, with 6 bases between. Germline V gene sequence: CDR1 LGHNT, CDR2 FRNRAP. CDR3 length: 12 amino acids. In DNA form, the CDR3 reads TGTGCTAGCCTCTATAGCAATCAGCCCCAGCATTTT. Residues: CASLYSNQPQHF.

This chain joins TRBV6-5 and TRBJ1-1; tentatively, D is TRBD1 (6 bases). CDR1 and CDR2 (germline): MNHEY, SVGAGI. The ends were cut back, 11 bases at V and 6 bases at J, with 16 bases in the middle. The CDR3 runs to 12 residues. This CDR3 is CAGAQGGAEAFF. For the CDR3, the DNA is TGTGCCGGGGCACAAGGGGGGGCTGAAGCTTTCTTT.

The chain joins TRBV6-6 to TRBJ1-5, with unresolved D. Germline V CDR1 and CDR2: MNHNY, SVGAGI (reference sequence). V lost 1 base to trimming and J lost 2 bases, with 12 bases between them. The CDR3 runs to 16 residues. The CDR3 sequence: CASSYFDFLGNQPQHF. The CDR3 DNA reads as TGTGCCAGCAGTTACTTCGATTTTTTGGGCAATCAGCCCCAGCATTTT.

This clone was recorded once. The chain links TRBV4-1 to TRBJ1-2; D uncertain. The CDR3 has 16 residues. Germline CDR1 and CDR2: MGHRA and YSYEKL. V was clipped by 1 base and J by 2 bases, with 14 bases between them. Here the CDR3 reads CASSQGTETVNYGYTF. CDR3 nucleotides: TGCGCCAGCAGCCAAGGAACAGAAACGGTCAACTATGGCTACACCTTC.

The chain employs TRBV3-1 (or the pseudogene TRBV3-2) and TRBJ1-1; no clear D gene. Germline V CDR1 and CDR2: LGHDT, YNNKEL (reference sequence). The CDR3 totals 13 residues. V lost 4 bases to trimming and J lost 3 bases, with 9 bases between them. Here the CDR3 DNA reads TGTGCCAGCAGCCGCTACTCGGACACTGAAGCTTTCTTT. Its translation is CASSRYSDTEAFF.

V gene TRBV7-9 combines with J gene TRBJ1-1; D remains unclear. V was pared by 3 bases and J by 1 base, with 9 bases between. The germline V gene encodes CDR1 SEHNR and CDR2 FQNEAQ (reference sequence). The CDR3 is 14 residues long. CDR3 nucleotides: TGTGCCAGCAGCTTCCCCCCTAGGAACACTGAAGCTTTCTTT. The encoded protein is CASSFPPRNTEAFF.

The rearrangement joins TRBV9 to TRBJ2-3, with D perhaps TRBD1 (6 bases). CDR3 length: 12 amino acids. The V gene's germline CDR1 is SGDLS and CDR2 YYNGEE. Trimming removed 5 bases from V and 4 bases from J, with 8 bases in between. The CDR3 loop is CASSPGADTQYF. As DNA, the CDR3 is TGTGCCAGCAGTCCAGGGGCAGATACGCAGTATTTT.

The CDR3 sequence: CASSAQGGSNEKLFF. CDR3 nucleotide sequence: TGCGCCAGCAGCGCACAGGGAGGATCTAATGAAAAACTGTTTTTT. The gene calls are TRBV5-1 and TRBJ1-4; a weak D match, TRBD1 (6 bases). The CDR3 extends over 15 amino acids. Trimming pared 4 bases from V and 3 bases from J, leaving 13 bases between. CDR1 is SGHRS, CDR2 YFSETQ, per germline.

The rearrangement joins TRBV11-3 to TRBJ1-1; no reliable D call. The CDR3 runs 16 residues. Germline V lookup: CDR1 SGHNT, CDR2 YENEEA. Deletions cut 1 base from V and 1 base from J, with 13 bases between. The CDR3 DNA reads TGTGCCAGCAGCTTAGGCCTCCTTAGGGAGAACACTGAAGCTTTCTTT. Translated, it gives CASSLGLLRENTEAFF.

This clone has only one observation. The J gene is TRBJ2-3, the V gene TRBV7-9; D remains unclear. There are 13 residues in the CDR3. Germline CDR1 and CDR2: SEHNR and FQNEAQ (reference sequence). Trimming stripped 1 base from V and 2 bases from J, with 4 bases between. CDR3 residues: CASSLEITDTQYF. CDR3 coding DNA: TGTGCCAGCAGCTTAGAGATCACAGATACGCAGTATTTT.

There are a few counts of this clone. This rearrangement joins TRBV11-2 to TRBJ2-7; 7 nucleotides line up with TRBD1. The germline CDR1 and CDR2 sequences are SGHAT and FQNNGV. The CDR3 is made up of 17 amino acids. Germline trimming cut 0 bases from V and 3 bases from J; bases unmatched to any gene: 11. CDR3 region: CASSLEAGAGGFYEQYF. The CDR3 DNA follows: TGTGCCAGCAGCTTAGAGGCCGGAGCAGGGGGATTCTACGAGCAGTACTTC.

This clone has a single count. V is TRBV9 and J is TRBJ2-2; a weak D match, TRBD1 (5 bases). CDR1 is SGDLS and CDR2 is YYNGEE in the germline V gene. V was pared by 2 bases and J by 1 base, with 9 bases between. CDR3 length equals 15 residues. The CDR3 is CASSVSGQNTGELFF. The CDR3 region has the DNA TGTGCCAGCAGCGTTTCTGGACAGAACACCGGGGAGCTGTTTTTT. Drawing the rest from reference TRBV9 and TRBJ2-2, the complete variable domain is DSGVTQTPKHLITATGQRVTLRCSPRSGDLSVYWYQQSLDQGLQFLIQYYNGEERAKGNILERFSAQQFPDLHSELNLSSLELGDSALYFCASSVSGQNTGELFFGEGSRLTVL.

The chain carries TRBV18 and TRBJ1-6; the match to TRBD1 covers 7 bases. The V gene's germline CDR1 is KGHSH and CDR2 LQKENI. J was trimmed by 6 bases and V by 3 bases; bases with no gene match: 5. The CDR3 contains 15 residues. The CDR3: CASSPMGQLNSPLHF. CDR3 in DNA: TGTGCCAGCTCACCGATGGGACAGCTTAATTCACCCCTCCACTTT.

This clone appeared a single time. This chain connects TRBV3-1 (or the pseudogene TRBV3-2) to TRBJ2-2, with 12 positions matching TRBD2. From germline, CDR1 is LGHDT and CDR2 YNNKEL (reference sequence). The CDR3 is 20 residues long. The V segment lost 2 bases and the J segment 4 bases; nucleotides outside the gene matches: 14. DNA for the CDR3: TGTGCCAGCAGCCAAAGAAGGACCCTAGCGGGAGGGCCTCGCACCGGGGAGCTGTTTTTT. Its translation: CASSQRRTLAGGPRTGELFF.

This chain connects TRBV19 to TRBJ1-1; D may be TRBD1 (5 bases). Per the germline V gene, CDR1 is LNHDA and CDR2 is SQIVND (reference sequence). The germline V and J ends were trimmed by 4 bases and 2 bases, with 17 bases remaining between them. CDR3 size: 16 residues. The CDR3 coding sequence is TGTGCCAGTAGTAGAAACGCGGTGGGGGGAAACACTGAAGCTTTCTTT. Translation gives CASSRNAVGGNTEAFF.

This clone was observed once. The gene calls are TRBV15 and TRBJ2-7; D unclear. V dropped 1 base and J dropped 0 bases, with 10 bases sitting between them. This CDR3 spans 15 amino acids. The germline gives CDR1 LNHNV, CDR2 YYDKDF (reference sequence). CDR3 nucleotide sequence: TGTGCCACCAGCAGAGGGCCGGGTTACTCCTACGAGCAGTACTTC. Translating it yields CATSRGPGYSYEQYF. The entire variable domain, with the rest obtained from reference TRBV15 and TRBJ2-7, is as follows: DAMVIQNPRYQVTQFGKPVTLSCSQTLNHNVMYWYQQKSSQAPKLLFHYYDKDFNNEADTPDNFQSRRPNTSFCFLDIRSPGLGDTAMYLCATSRGPGYSYEQYFGPGTRLTVT.

This chain connects TRBV30 to TRBJ1-4; D gene unclear. There are 15 residues in the CDR3. CDR1 is GTSNPN, CDR2 SVGIG, per germline (reference sequence). With 1 base removed from V and 0 bases from J, the gap between germline ends came to 9 bases. DNA for the CDR3: TGTGCCTGGAGTGGAGAGGTGGCAACTAATGAAAAACTGTTTTTT. This translates into CAWSGEVATNEKLFF.

V gene TRBV9 combines with J gene TRBJ2-1; perhaps TRBD2 as D (7 bases). The germline V and J ends were trimmed by 0 bases and 6 bases, with 13 bases remaining between them. The CDR3 has 15 amino acids. Germline V gives CDR1 SGDLS, CDR2 YYNGEE. The DNA for the CDR3 is TGTGCCAGCAGCGTAGGCGGGGGCCCCTTCAATGAGCAGTTCTTC. Its translation is CASSVGGGPFNEQFF.

This chain uses TRBV28 with TRBJ2-5; 14 nucleotides align to TRBD2. J gave up 1 base and V 4 bases, and 11 bases lay outside the gene matches. This CDR3 is built from 19 residues. Germline values: CDR1 MDHEN, CDR2 SYDVKM. CDR3 region: CASSSIPGLAGGRQETQYF. In DNA form, the CDR3 reads TGTGCCAGCAGTTCGATACCCGGACTAGCGGGAGGTCGCCAAGAGACCCAGTACTTC.

In the case of this clone: This sample also contains other DNA sequences that code for the same CDR3. The V gene is TRBV19, the J gene TRBJ2-3; 9 bases agree with TRBD2. Trimming cost V 6 bases and J 6 bases; bases outside gene matches: 4. Germline CDR1 reads LNHDA; CDR2 reads SQIVND (reference sequence). This CDR3 region has 13 residues. The CDR3 DNA is TGTGCCAGTAGCCTGGGACTAGCCGATACGCAGTATTTT. Encoded protein: CASSLGLADTQYF.

The CDR3 DNA reads as TGTGCCAGTCGCAACAGGGGGGGAACCGGGGAGCTGTTTTTT. As protein: CASRNRGGTGELFF. The rearrangement joins TRBV6-5 to TRBJ2-2, with D possibly being TRBD1 (8 bases). CDR1 and CDR2 from the germline V gene are MNHEY and SVGAGI. Trimming stripped 9 bases from V and 5 bases from J, with 16 bases between. CDR3 length: 14 amino acids.